This T cell receptor beta chain was identified in a study of T-cell reconstitution after alpha-beta-depleted transplantation in children. This sample's TCRbeta library carried unique molecular identifier barcodes. TCRdb redid the calling of the PCR reads with MiXCR, one entry per CDR3 protein. The profile covers about 500,000 distinct CDR3 sequences, with 30% to 35% appearing a single time and 2% to 3% taken by the ten largest. Regarding this clonotype: Relative to the germline gene, one junction end is altered; a read error may explain this.

The receptor comes from a human donor who donated a stem cell graft to a child with aplastic anemia. This material consisted of PBMCs from the stem cell graft donor, taken from the stem cell graft.

CDR3 bases: TGCAGCGTTTACCTCGTACCTATGCGGAACACTGAAGCTTTCTTC. This translates into CSVYLVPMRNTEAFF. The chain recombines TRBV29-1 with TRBJ1-1, with unresolved D. CDR1 and CDR2 (germline): SQVTM, ANQGSEA. This CDR3 contains 15 residues.